The rows below give T cell receptor beta chains drawn from one sample of a study of T-cell memory formation after mild COVID-19. From the 5' RACE reads, TCRdb called clonotypes with MiXCR, one entry per CDR3 protein. The sample carries about 110,000 distinct CDR3 sequences, 17% recorded once. Material: PBMCs or a T cell subset sorted from them (not recorded which). All receptors come from an adult woman who had mild COVID-19 (a few samples of this study predate the infection). Cell type and time point are not known. Both conserved end residues are part of each CDR3. A D gene is named only where the DNA matches it firmly. A row's size may be missing; if present it is once, few, many or a size class.

CASSQDPVRGGTGELFF	TGTGCCAGCAGCCAAGACCCCGTCCGCGGAGGCACCGGGGAGCTGTTTTTT	TRBV3-1	TRBJ2-2	NA	NA
CASSIALAGTYEQYF	TGTGCCAGTAGTATAGCGCTAGCGGGCACCTACGAGCAGTACTTC	TRBV19	TRBJ2-7	few	TRBD2
CASSGTGSSYNEQFF	TGTGCCAGCAGCGGCACAGGGAGCTCCTACAATGAGCAGTTCTTC	TRBV7-9	TRBJ2-1	NA	NA
CATSREGNYGYTF	TGTGCCACCAGCAGAGAGGGTAACTATGGCTACACCTTC	TRBV15	TRBJ1-2	few	NA
CASSSGTGQETQYF	TGCGCCAGCAGTTCCGGGACAGGGCAAGAGACCCAGTACTTC	TRBV5-1	TRBJ2-5	many	TRBD1
CASSIGQGLSDTQYF	TGTGCCAGCAGCATTGGACAGGGCTTGTCAGATACGCAGTATTTT	TRBV11-3	TRBJ2-3	few	TRBD1
CASSQSSPSQHWYF	TGTGCCAGCAGCCAATCATCCCCTAGCCAGCATTGGTACTTC	TRBV12-3/TRBV12-4	TRBJ2-4	NA	NA
CASSPGQGNNQPQHF	TGTGCCAGCAGCCCCGGACAGGGGAACAATCAGCCCCAGCATTTT	TRBV7-9	TRBJ1-5	few	TRBD1
CASRPRFADTQYF	TGTGCCAGCAGGCCGCGGTTTGCAGATACGCAGTATTTT	TRBV11-3	TRBJ2-3	few	NA
CSAKWGGRDTEAFF	TGCAGTGCCAAGTGGGGGGGCAGGGACACTGAAGCTTTCTTT	TRBV20-1	TRBJ1-1	few	NA
CSARLTGTGSTEAFF	TGCAGTGCTAGGCTAACCGGGACAGGGTCTACTGAAGCTTTCTTT	TRBV20-1	TRBJ1-1	NA	TRBD1
CASSQDMRAKNIQYF	TGCGCCAGCAGCCAAGATATGCGGGCCAAAAACATTCAGTACTTC	TRBV4-1	TRBJ2-4	many	NA
CAWTTISTDTQYF	TGTGCCTGGACGACAATTAGCACAGATACGCAGTATTTT	TRBV30	TRBJ2-3	NA	NA
CATSDTDKGGKETQYF	TGTGCCACCAGTGACACTGACAAGGGGGGTAAAGAGACCCAGTACTTC	TRBV24-1	TRBJ2-5	many	NA
CASSPPGEEPQYF	TGTGCCAGCAGCCCCCCGGGTGAAGAACCGCAGTATTTT	TRBV7-9	TRBJ2-3	NA	NA
CASSQSDRNYGYTF	TGTGCCAGCAGCCAATCGGACAGGAACTATGGCTACACCTTC	TRBV3-1	TRBJ1-2	NA	TRBD1
CASSSYRDIGVYGYTF	TGTGCCAGCAGCTCCTACCGGGACATAGGGGTTTATGGCTACACCTTC	TRBV7-9	TRBJ1-2	few	NA
CSVVLTSTDTQYF	TGCAGCGTTGTTCTAACTAGCACAGATACGCAGTATTTT	TRBV29-1	TRBJ2-3	NA	NA
CASSVPHESGIFTDTQYF	TGTGCCAGCAGCGTGCCTCACGAGAGCGGAATATTCACAGATACGCAGTATTTT	TRBV9	TRBJ2-3	few	NA
CASSIDRDGNSYEQYF	TGTGCCAGTAGTATAGATCGTGACGGGAACTCCTACGAGCAGTACTTC	TRBV19	TRBJ2-7	few	NA
CASSYSLGSYNEQFF	TGTGCCAGCAGTTACTCGCTTGGATCCTACAATGAGCAGTTCTTC	TRBV6-2/TRBV6-3	TRBJ2-1	NA	NA
CASSLTPGANVLTF	TGTGCCAGCAGCCTCACACCCGGGGCCAACGTCCTGACTTTC	TRBV7-8	TRBJ2-6	NA	NA
CSVVWVSGGYSYNEQFF	TGCAGCGTTGTATGGGTTAGCGGAGGGTACTCCTACAATGAGCAGTTCTTC	TRBV29-1	TRBJ2-1	NA	NA
CSARTGEIEQYF	TGCAGTGCTCGGACAGGAGAAATCGAGCAGTACTTC	TRBV20-1	TRBJ2-7	few	TRBD1
CASSFPRGLAGEGSYNEQFF	TGTGCCAGCAGTTTTCCTCGAGGACTAGCGGGGGAGGGCTCCTACAATGAGCAGTTCTTC	TRBV12-3/TRBV12-4	TRBJ2-1	NA	TRBD2
CASSLYGTYTDTQYF	TGTGCCAGCAGCTTATACGGGACGTACACAGATACGCAGTATTTT	TRBV7-3	TRBJ2-3	NA	NA
CASRLEGQPHGYTF	TGTGCCAGCAGATTGGAGGGACAGCCCCATGGCTACACCTTC	TRBV5-6	TRBJ1-2	NA	TRBD1
CASSFIAGVHEQFF	TGTGCCAGCAGCTTCATAGCGGGAGTGCATGAGCAGTTCTTC	TRBV5-6	TRBJ2-1	NA	TRBD2
CASSQDGGISYEQYF	TGCGCCAGCAGCCAAGACGGCGGGATCTCCTACGAGCAGTACTTC	TRBV4-3	TRBJ2-7	NA	NA
CATSDLYLGTDTQYF	TGTGCCACCAGTGATTTGTATCTGGGAACAGATACGCAGTATTTT	TRBV24-1	TRBJ2-3	few	NA
CSASTSGGRYEQYF	TGCAGTGCGAGTACTAGCGGGGGCCGCTACGAGCAGTACTTC	TRBV20-1	TRBJ2-7	NA	TRBD2
CASSFSGTPTNEQFF	TGTGCCAGCAGCTTCTCCGGGACGCCAACCAATGAGCAGTTCTTC	TRBV7-9	TRBJ2-1	few	NA
CASSQVQQMGTENTEAFF	TGCGCCAGCAGCCAAGTCCAGCAAATGGGGACGGAGAACACTGAAGCTTTCTTT	TRBV4-1	TRBJ1-1	NA	NA
CASRSSGLADPYEQYF	TGTGCCAGCAGGTCGTCCGGACTAGCGGACCCCTACGAGCAGTACTTC	TRBV12-3/TRBV12-4	TRBJ2-7	NA	TRBD2
CASSQDILDRSNTEAFF	TGCGCCAGCAGCCAAGATATTCTCGACAGGTCAAACACTGAAGCTTTCTTT	TRBV4-1	TRBJ1-1	NA	NA
CASSGTSGSLITDTQYF	TGTGCCAGCAGCGGGACTAGCGGGAGCCTCATCACAGATACGCAGTATTTT	TRBV27	TRBJ2-3	few	TRBD2
CAIPGGTITPYEQYF	TGTGCCATCCCCGGTGGGACTATAACCCCGTACGAGCAGTACTTC	TRBV21-1	TRBJ2-7	NA	NA
CSVTGQWDEQFF	TGCAGCGTGACAGGACAATGGGATGAGCAGTTCTTC	TRBV29-1	TRBJ2-1	many	NA
CASSLGRKTEAFF	TGCGCCAGCAGCCTGGGTCGAAAGACTGAAGCTTTCTTT	TRBV5-1	TRBJ1-1	NA	NA
CASSLNQGSEQYF	TGTGCCAGCAGCCTAAACCAGGGTTCCGAGCAGTACTTC	TRBV5-6	TRBJ2-7	NA	NA
CASSRDAEQYF	TGTGCCAGCAGCCGTGACGCAGAGCAGTACTTC	TRBV4-2	TRBJ2-7	few	NA
CASSLATGGMGYTF	TGTGCCAGCAGCTTGGCCACAGGGGGCATGGGCTACACCTTC	TRBV5-5	TRBJ1-2	few	TRBD1
CASSQERGLTGGQETQYF	TGCGCCAGCAGCCAAGAGCGGGGATTAACGGGAGGTCAAGAGACCCAGTACTTC	TRBV4-3	TRBJ2-5	few	TRBD2
CATSSSWDVEQFF	TGTGCCACCTCCAGCTCATGGGATGTTGAGCAGTTCTTC	TRBV24-1	TRBJ2-1	NA	NA
CASRRERGVWTDTQYF	TGTGCCAGCAGAAGAGAGCGGGGGGTGTGGACAGATACGCAGTATTTT	TRBV27	TRBJ2-3	few	TRBD2